The 2 T cell receptor beta chains given below trace back to one sample, sequenced in a study of T-cell reconstitution after alpha-beta-depleted transplantation in children. Construction of the TCRbeta library involved unique molecular identifiers. TCRdb reprocessed the PCR reads with MiXCR, giving one entry per CDR3 protein. The table shows under 350,000 distinct CDR3 sequences, with 9.9% occurring only once. The sample here was PBMCs from the stem cell graft donor, taken from the stem cell graft. The receptors come from a human donor who donated a stem cell graft to a child with SCID.

This clonotype appeared many times. The CDR3 reads CASSSASTYNEQFF. DNA of the CDR3: TGTGCCAGCAGCTCAGCTAGTACCTACAATGAGCAGTTCTTC. The V call is TRBV11-2, the J call TRBJ2-1, with D unclear. Trimming left V 4 bases short and J 2 bases short, with 9 bases between. CDR3 length equals 14 residues. Germline V lookup: CDR1 SGHAT, CDR2 FQNNGV.

This clonotype was counted at least ten times. The rearrangement uses TRBV6-5 and TRBJ1-2; 11 bases align to TRBD1. The CDR3 spans 14 residues. Germline V CDR1 and CDR2: MNHEY, SVGAGI. J lost 4 bases, V lost 6 bases, and 4 bases had no gene match. The chain's CDR3 is CASSSGTGGYGYTF. The CDR3 bases are TGTGCCAGCAGCTCTGGGACAGGGGGCTATGGCTACACCTTC.